These 6 T cell receptor beta chains were sequenced from one sample in a study of OX40 agonist ivuxolimab in advanced cancers. Clones were sequenced by immunoSEQ multiplex PCR, and TCRdb holds only the in-frame ones, with some missing. This sample has about 89,000 clones, with over 75% found just once. Sequenced here: CD4+ or CD8+ T cells sorted from blood, sampled in a trial of the OX40 agonist ivuxolimab. These TCRs come from an adult with an advanced solid tumor such as melanoma, head and neck, liver or kidney cancer.

This chain joins TRBV4-2 and TRBJ2-6; 12 bases are shared with TRBD1. The CDR3 covers 17 residues. Germline lookup yields CDR1 LGHNA and CDR2 YNFKEQ. The ends lost 5 bases at V and 1 base at J; junction bases unmatched: 3. The CDR3 sequence is CASSGGQGASGANVLTF. The CDR3 coding sequence is TGTGCCAGCAGCGGGGGACAGGGGGCGTCTGGGGCCAACGTCCTGACTTTC.

This clone was recorded only once. This chain links TRBV11-3 with TRBJ1-2; D is undetermined. CDR1 and CDR2 from the germline V gene are SGHNT and YENEEA. Trimming removed 0 bases from V and 11 bases from J, with 7 bases in between. The CDR3 covers 11 residues. CDR3 in DNA: TGTGCCAGCAGCTTAGATGGCGGTTACACCTTC. This sequence encodes CASSLDGGYTF.

Details on this clone: Sequence at one end of the junction differs from germline and may be a read error. The V gene is TRBV20-1, the J gene TRBJ1-1, with a tentative D call TRBD1 (5 bases). Per the germline V gene, CDR1 is DFQATT and CDR2 is SNEGSKA (reference sequence). This CDR3 is built from 11 residues. In nucleotides, the CDR3 is TGCAGTGCTAGACTTGGAGGGACGCTCATCTTT. This encodes CSARLGGTLIF.

J is TRBJ2-3 and V is TRBV7-8, with a tentative D call TRBD1 (6 bases). Germline V gene sequence: CDR1 SGHVS, CDR2 FQNEAQ. Trimming took 4 bases from V and 0 from J, leaving 23 bases between them. The CDR3 consists of 19 residues. The CDR3 nucleotides read TGTGCCAGCAGCTCCCGCGTCGGACAACAGGGATTTAGCACAGATACGCAGTATTTT. This codes for CASSSRVGQQGFSTDTQYF.

This chain uses TRBV11-1 with TRBJ2-7; 10 bases align to TRBD1. J was trimmed by 6 bases and V by 4 bases; bases with no gene match: 12. The CDR3 spans 16 residues. Germline CDR1 SGHAT, CDR2 FQDESV (reference sequence). For the CDR3, the DNA is TGTGCCAGCAGCTCCTTTGACAGGGGGCGAAACCCCGAGCAGTACTTC. Translation: CASSSFDRGRNPEQYF.

This chain connects TRBV7-9 to TRBJ1-5; TRBD1 agrees at 10 bases. The CDR3 contains 17 residues. The V gene's germline CDR1 is SEHNR and CDR2 FQNEAQ (reference sequence). The trim removed 0 bases at V and 7 bases at J, leaving 9 bases unmatched. CDR3 bases: TGTGCCAGCAGCTTAGCTTTATCGGGACAGGGGCACCAGCCCCAGCATTTT. This encodes CASSLALSGQGHQPQHF.